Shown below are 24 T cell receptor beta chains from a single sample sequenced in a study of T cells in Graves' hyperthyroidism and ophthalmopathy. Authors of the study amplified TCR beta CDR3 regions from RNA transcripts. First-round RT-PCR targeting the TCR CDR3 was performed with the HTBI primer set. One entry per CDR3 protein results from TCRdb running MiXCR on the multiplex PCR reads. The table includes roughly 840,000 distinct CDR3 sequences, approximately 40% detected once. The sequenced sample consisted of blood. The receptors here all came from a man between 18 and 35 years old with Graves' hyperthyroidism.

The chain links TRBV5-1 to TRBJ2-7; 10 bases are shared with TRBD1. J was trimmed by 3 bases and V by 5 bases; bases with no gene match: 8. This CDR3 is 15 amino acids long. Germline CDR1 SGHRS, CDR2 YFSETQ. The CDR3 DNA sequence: TGCGCCAGCAGTCTTCCGGGACAGGGGTTCTACGAGCAGTACTTC. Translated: CASSLPGQGFYEQYF.

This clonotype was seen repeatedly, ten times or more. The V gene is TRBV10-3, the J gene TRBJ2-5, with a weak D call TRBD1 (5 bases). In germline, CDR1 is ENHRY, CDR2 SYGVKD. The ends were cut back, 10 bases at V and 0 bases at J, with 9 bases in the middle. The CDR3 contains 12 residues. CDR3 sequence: CATQGYQETQYF. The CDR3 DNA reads TGTGCCACTCAGGGTTACCAAGAGACCCAGTACTTC.

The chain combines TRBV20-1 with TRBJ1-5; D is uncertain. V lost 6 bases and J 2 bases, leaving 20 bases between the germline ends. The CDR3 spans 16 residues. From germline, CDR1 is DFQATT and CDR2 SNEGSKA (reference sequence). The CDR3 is CSAAGRLNTGNQPQHF. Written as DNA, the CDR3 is TGCAGTGCCGCCGGACGACTTAACACCGGCAATCAGCCCCAGCATTTT.

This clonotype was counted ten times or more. The CDR3 region is CATNGISGANVLTF. The CDR3 DNA follows: TGTGCCACCAATGGAATCTCTGGGGCCAACGTCCTGACTTTC. This chain uses TRBV12-3 or TRBV12-4 with TRBJ2-6; D unclear. V was shortened by 10 bases and J by 0 bases, with 10 bases between the two germline ends. The length of the CDR3 is 14 residues.

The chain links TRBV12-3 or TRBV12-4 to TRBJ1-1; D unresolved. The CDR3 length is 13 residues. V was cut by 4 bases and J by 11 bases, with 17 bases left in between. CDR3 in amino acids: CASSSYRTDKAFF. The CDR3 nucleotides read TGTGCCAGCAGTTCTTACCGGACGGATAAGGCTTTCTTT.

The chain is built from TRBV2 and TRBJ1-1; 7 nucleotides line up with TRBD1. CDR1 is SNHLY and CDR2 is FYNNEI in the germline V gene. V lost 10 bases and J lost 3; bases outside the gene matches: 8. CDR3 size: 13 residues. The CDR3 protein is CATKGTEHTEAFF. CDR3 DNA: TGTGCCACCAAAGGGACAGAGCACACTGAAGCTTTCTTT.

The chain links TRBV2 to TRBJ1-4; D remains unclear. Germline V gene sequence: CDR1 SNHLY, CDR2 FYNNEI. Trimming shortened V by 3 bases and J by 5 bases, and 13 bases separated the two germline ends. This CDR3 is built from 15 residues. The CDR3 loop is CASSDIQDGNEKLFF. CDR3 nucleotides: TGTGCCAGCAGTGATATACAAGACGGGAATGAAAAACTGTTTTTT.

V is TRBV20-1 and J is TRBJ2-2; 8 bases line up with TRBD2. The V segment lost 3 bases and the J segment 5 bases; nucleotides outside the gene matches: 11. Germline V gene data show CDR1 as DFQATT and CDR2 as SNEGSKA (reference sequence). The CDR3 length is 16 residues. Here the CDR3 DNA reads TGCAGTGCTAGGCCACCGAGCGGGAGCGGTACCGGGGAGCTGTTTTTT. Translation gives CSARPPSGSGTGELFF.

DNA of the CDR3: TGTGCCAGCAGCCGTAAAGACGGACGAGAGACCTACGAGCAGTACTTC. It specifies CASSRKDGRETYEQYF. The chain uses TRBV7-8 and TRBJ2-7; D is unresolved. Germline assignment: CDR1 SGHVS and CDR2 FQNEAQ. Trimming shortened V by 5 bases and J by 2 bases, and 19 bases separated the two germline ends. CDR3 length equals 16 residues.

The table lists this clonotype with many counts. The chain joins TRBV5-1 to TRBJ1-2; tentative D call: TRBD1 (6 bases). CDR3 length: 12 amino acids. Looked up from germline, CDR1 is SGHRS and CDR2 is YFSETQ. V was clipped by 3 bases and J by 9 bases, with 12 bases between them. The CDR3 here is CASSSGQKRYTF. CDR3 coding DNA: TGCGCCAGCAGCTCCGGACAGAAGCGCTACACCTTC.

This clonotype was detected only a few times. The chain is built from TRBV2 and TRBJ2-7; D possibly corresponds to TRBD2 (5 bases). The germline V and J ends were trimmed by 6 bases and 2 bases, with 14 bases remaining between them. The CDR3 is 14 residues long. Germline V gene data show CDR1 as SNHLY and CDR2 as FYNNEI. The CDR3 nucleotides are TGTGCCAGCAGCCCACACGGGGTTACCTACGAGCAGTACTTC. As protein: CASSPHGVTYEQYF.

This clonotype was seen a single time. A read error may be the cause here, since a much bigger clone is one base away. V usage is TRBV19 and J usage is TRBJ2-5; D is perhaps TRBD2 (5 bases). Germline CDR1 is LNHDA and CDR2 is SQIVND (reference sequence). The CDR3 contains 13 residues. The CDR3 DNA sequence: TGTGCCAGTAGTGATCACCGGGAAGAGGCCCAGTACTTC. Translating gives CASSDHREEAQYF.

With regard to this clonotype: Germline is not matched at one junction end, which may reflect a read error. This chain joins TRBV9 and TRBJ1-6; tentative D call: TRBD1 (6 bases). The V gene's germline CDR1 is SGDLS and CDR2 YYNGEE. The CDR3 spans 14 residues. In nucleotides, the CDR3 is TGTGCCAGCAGGACCTGGACAGTTAATTCACCCCCCCACTTT. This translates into CASRTWTVNSPPHF. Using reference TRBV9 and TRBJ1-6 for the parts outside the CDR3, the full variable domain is DSGVTQTPKHLITATGQRVTLRCSPRSGDLSVYWYQQSLDQGLQFLIQYYNGEERAKGNILERFSAQQFPDLHSELNLSSLELGDSALYFCASRTWTVNSPPHFGNGTRLTVT.

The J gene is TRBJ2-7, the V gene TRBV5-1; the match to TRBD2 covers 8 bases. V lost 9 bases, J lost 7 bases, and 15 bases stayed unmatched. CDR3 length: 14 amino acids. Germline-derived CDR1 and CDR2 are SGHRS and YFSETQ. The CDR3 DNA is TGCGCCACTGCAGCGGGGGTCGGAACCGGGGAGCAGTACTTC. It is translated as CATAAGVGTGEQYF. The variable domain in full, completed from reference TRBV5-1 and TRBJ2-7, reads KAGVTQTPRYLIKTRGQQVTLSCSPISGHRSVSWYQQTPGQGLQFLFEYFSETQRNKGNFPGRFSGRQFSNSRSEMNVSTLELGDSALYLCATAAGVGTGEQYFGPGTRLTVT.

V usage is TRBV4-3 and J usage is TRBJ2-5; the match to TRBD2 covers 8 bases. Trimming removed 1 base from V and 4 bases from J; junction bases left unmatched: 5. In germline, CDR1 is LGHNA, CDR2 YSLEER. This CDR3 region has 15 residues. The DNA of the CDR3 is TGCGCCAGCAGCCAAGCCGGACTAGCTTTAGAGACCCAGTACTTC. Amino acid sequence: CASSQAGLALETQYF.

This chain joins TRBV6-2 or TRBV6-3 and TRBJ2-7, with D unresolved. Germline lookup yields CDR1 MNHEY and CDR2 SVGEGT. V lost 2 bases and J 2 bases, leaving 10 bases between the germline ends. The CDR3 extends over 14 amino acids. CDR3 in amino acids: CASSYRDVTYEQYF. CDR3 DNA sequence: TGTGCCAGCAGTTACAGGGATGTCACCTACGAGCAGTACTTC.

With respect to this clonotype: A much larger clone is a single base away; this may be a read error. The DNA for the CDR3 is TGTGCCAGCAGTGGACAGGGAGGGACGAACGCTGAAGCTTTCTTT. Translating gives CASSGQGGTNAEAFF. V gene TRBV2 combines with J gene TRBJ1-1, with 7 bases aligning to TRBD1. Germline V gene sequence: CDR1 SNHLY, CDR2 FYNNEI. The CDR3 covers 15 residues.

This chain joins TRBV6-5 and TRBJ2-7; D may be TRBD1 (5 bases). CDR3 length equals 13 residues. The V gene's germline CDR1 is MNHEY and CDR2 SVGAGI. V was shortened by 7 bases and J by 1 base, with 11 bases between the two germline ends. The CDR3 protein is CASNWGPSYEQYF. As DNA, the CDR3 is TGTGCCAGCAACTGGGGCCCGTCCTACGAGCAGTACTTC.

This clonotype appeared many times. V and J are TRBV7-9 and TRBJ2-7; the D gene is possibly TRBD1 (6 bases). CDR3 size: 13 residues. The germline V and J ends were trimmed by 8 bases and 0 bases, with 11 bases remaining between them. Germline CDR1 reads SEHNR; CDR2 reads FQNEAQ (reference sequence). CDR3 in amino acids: CASLGDTSYEQYF. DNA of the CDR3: TGTGCCAGCTTAGGGGACACCTCCTACGAGCAGTACTTC.

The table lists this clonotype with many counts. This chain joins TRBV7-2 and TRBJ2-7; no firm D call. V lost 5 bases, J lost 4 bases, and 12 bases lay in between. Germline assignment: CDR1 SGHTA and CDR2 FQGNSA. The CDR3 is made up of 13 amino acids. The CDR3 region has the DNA TGTGCCAGCAGCCGAGGAATGAGTTACGAGCAGTACTTC. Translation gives CASSRGMSYEQYF.

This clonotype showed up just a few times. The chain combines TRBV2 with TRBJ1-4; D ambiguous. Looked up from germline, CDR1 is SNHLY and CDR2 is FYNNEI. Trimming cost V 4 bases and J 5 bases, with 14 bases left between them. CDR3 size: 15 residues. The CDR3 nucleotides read TGTGCCAGCAGTGGGACGGATCTCACGAATGAAAAACTGTTTTTT. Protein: CASSGTDLTNEKLFF.

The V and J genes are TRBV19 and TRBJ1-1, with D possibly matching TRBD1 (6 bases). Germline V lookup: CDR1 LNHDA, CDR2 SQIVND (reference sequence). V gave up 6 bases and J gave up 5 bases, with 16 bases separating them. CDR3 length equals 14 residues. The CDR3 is CASRIRGGATEAFF. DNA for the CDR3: TGTGCCAGTAGAATCCGCGGGGGCGCGACTGAAGCTTTCTTT. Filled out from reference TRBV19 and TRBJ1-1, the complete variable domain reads DGGITQSPKYLFRKEGQNVTLSCEQNLNHDAMYWYRQDPGQGLRLIYYSQIVNDFQKGDIAEGYSVSREKKESFPLTVTSAQKNPTAFYLCASRIRGGATEAFFGQGTRLTVV.

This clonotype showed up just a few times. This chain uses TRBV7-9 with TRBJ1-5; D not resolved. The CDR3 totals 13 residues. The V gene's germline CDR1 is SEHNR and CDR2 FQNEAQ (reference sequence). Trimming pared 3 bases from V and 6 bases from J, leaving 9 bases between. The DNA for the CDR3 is TGTGCCAGCAGCTTGGATCGCCTTCAGCCCCAGCATTTT. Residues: CASSLDRLQPQHF.

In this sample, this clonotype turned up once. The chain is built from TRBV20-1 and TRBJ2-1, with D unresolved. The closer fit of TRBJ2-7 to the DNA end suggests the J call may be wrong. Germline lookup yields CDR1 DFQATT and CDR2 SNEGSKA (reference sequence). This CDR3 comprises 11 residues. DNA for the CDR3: TGCAGTGCCGGCTACTACAATGAGCAGTACTTC. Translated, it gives CSAGYYNEQYF.